This TCR beta chain originates from a study of blood T cell repertoires in COVID-19. Study background: Specimens from acute and convalescent COVID-19 originated in the United States, Italy and Spain. PBMCs, B-cell-depleted T cells, or T cells were the source of the cDNA or gDNA that made up the material.

Germline CDR1 is SGHRS and CDR2 is YFSETQ. The CDR3 runs 14 residues. Germline trimming cut 3 bases from V and 6 bases from J; bases unmatched to any gene: 6. Authors' data handling: How many nucleated cells were present was estimated from reference gene primer amplification. TCRdb's copy holds only in-frame clones and misses some; the assay was immunoSEQ multiplex PCR. From that table come the V and J calls and clone size; the DNA was used to work out D and trimming. Of over 250,000 clones in the sample, about nine tenths were seen once. This receptor was identified in a man aged 55 to 69 who had recovered from COVID-19. The rearrangement joins TRBV5-1 to TRBJ2-5; TRBD1 matches at 9 bases. Source material: peripheral blood. This CDR3 reads CASSSPGQGKTQYF. The DNA of the CDR3 is TGCGCCAGCAGCTCGCCGGGACAGGGAAAGACCCAGTACTTC.